This paragraph covers one T cell receptor (beta chain) sequence. The target antigen is unknown. CDR3 length: 15 residues. Germline values: CDR1 MNHEY, CDR2 SMNVEV (reference sequence). The ends lost 3 bases at V and 4 bases at J; junction bases unmatched: 3. This entry belongs to a study of cytomegalovirus exposure and HLA in healthy donors. Study-level findings and limits: Within the data, a cluster of highly shared sequence variants was likely a sequencing artifact.

The PCR made use of 60 Vbeta and 13 Jbeta primers. The assay was immunoSEQ multiplex PCR, and TCRdb's table has in-frame clones only and misses some. This sample has 77,000 or so clones, with roughly 80% found just once. The source of this sequence is a woman in her forties in good health and CMV-seronegative. Sequencing used PBMCs. V gene TRBV27 combines with J gene TRBJ2-3; TRBD2 aligns across 11 bases. In DNA form, the CDR3 reads TGTGCCAGCAGTTTCGGTAGCGGGAGGGCAGATACGCAGTATTTT. It translates to CASSFGSGRADTQYF.